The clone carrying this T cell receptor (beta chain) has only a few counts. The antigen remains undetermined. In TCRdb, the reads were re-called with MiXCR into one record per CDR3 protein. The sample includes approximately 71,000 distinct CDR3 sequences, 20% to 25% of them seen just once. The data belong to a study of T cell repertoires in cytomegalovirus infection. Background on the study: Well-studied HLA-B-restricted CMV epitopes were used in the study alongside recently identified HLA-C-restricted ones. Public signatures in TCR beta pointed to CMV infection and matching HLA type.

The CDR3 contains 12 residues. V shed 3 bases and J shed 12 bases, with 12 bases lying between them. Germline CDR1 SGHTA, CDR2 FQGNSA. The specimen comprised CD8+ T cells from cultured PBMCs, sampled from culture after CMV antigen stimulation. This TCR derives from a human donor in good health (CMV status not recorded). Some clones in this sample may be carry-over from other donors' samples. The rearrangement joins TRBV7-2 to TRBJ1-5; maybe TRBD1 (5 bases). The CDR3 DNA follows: TGTGCCAGCAGCTTGGGGCCGGAACTCCAGCATTTT. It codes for CASSLGPELQHF. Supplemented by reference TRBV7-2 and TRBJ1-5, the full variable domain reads GAGVSQSPSNKVTEKGKDVELRCDPISGHTALYWYRQSLGQGLEFLIYFQGNSAPDKSGLPSDRFSAERTGGSVSTLTIQRTQQEDSAVYLCASSLGPELQHFGDGTRLSIL.